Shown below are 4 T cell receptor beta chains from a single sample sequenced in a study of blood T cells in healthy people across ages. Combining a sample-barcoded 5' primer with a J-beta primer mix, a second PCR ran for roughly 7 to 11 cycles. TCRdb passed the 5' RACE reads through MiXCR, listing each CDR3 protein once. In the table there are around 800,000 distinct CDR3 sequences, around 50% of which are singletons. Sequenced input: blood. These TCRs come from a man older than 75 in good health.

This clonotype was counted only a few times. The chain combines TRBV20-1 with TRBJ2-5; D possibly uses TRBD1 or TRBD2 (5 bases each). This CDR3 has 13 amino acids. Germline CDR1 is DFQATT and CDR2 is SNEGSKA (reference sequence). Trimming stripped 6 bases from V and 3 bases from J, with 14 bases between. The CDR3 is CSAGPGPEETQYF. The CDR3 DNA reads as TGCAGTGCCGGTCCGGGGCCTGAAGAGACCCAGTACTTC.

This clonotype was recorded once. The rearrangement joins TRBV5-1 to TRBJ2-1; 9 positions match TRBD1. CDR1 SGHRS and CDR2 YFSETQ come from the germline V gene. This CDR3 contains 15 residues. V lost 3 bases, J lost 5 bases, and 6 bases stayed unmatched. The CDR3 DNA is TGCGCCAGCAGCTCTACTAGGACAGGGGACAATGAGCAGTTCTTC. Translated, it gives CASSSTRTGDNEQFF. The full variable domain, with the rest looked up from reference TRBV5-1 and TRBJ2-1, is KAGVTQTPRYLIKTRGQQVTLSCSPISGHRSVSWYQQTPGQGLQFLFEYFSETQRNKGNFPGRFSGRQFSNSRSEMNVSTLELGDSALYLCASSSTRTGDNEQFFGPGTRLTVL.

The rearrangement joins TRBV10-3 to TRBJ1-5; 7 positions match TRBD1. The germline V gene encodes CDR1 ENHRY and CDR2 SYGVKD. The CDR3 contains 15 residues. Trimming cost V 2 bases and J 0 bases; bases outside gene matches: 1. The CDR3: CAISERQGSNQPQHF. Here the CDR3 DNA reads TGTGCCATCAGTGAGCGACAGGGTAGCAATCAGCCCCAGCATTTT.

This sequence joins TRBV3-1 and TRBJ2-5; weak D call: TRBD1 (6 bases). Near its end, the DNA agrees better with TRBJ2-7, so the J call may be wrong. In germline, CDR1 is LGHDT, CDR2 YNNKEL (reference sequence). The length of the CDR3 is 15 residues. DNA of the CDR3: TGTGCCAGCAGCCAAGATATACAGGGTTCCTACGAGCAGTACTTC. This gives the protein CASSQDIQGSYEQYF.